These T cell receptor beta chains were read from a single sample in a study of T cell responses to AZD1222 COVID-19 vaccine. Here immunoSEQ multiplex PCR was the method, and the copy in TCRdb shows in-frame clones only, minus some. The sample has 150,000 or so clones; around 91% are singletons. The material was peripheral blood, obtained on day 0 of AZD1222 vaccination. Source of these receptors: an adult in good health. Both conserved end residues are part of each CDR3. A D gene is named only where the DNA matches it firmly. Part of the rows lack a size; the others show once, few, many or a class for expanded clones.

d_gene | len | abundance | j_gene | v_gene | CDR3aa | CDR3nt
TRBD1 | 19 | . | TRBJ1-2 | TRBV27 | CASSQNALPTGQGAIGYTF | TGTGCCAGCAGTCAGAACGCTTTACCCACGGGACAGGGGGCGATTGGCTACACCTTC
. | 14 | . | TRBJ2-3 | TRBV5-1 | CASSLGQHTDTQYF | TGCGCCAGCAGCTTGGGCCAGCACACAGATACGCAGTATTTT
TRBD1 | 15 | . | TRBJ2-7 | TRBV11-2 | CASSPGTGGWEKQYF | TGTGCCAGCAGCCCAGGGACAGGCGGTTGGGAGAAGCAGTACTTC
. | 14 | few | TRBJ1-6 | TRBV7-9 | CASSQEGVGSPLHF | TGTGCCAGCAGCCAAGAGGGGGTTGGCTCACCCCTCCACTTT
. | 14 | . | TRBJ1-2 | TRBV4-2 | CASSQSLNNYGYTF | TGTGCCAGCAGCCAGTCTTTAAATAACTATGGCTACACCTTC
. | 16 | few | TRBJ1-3 | TRBV9 | CASSVRWSSSGNTIYF | TGTGCCAGCAGCGTACGCTGGTCATCCTCTGGAAACACCATATATTTT
TRBD1 | 13 | . | TRBJ2-5 | TRBV6-2/TRBV6-3 | CASSPTGVETQYF | TGTGCCAGCAGCCCGACAGGGGTCGAGACCCAGTACTTC
TRBD2 | 17 | . | TRBJ2-5 | TRBV24-1 | CATSDATSGAYQETQYF | TGTGCCACCAGTGACGCCACTAGCGGGGCCTACCAAGAGACCCAGTACTTC
. | 18 | . | TRBJ1-5 | TRBV7-8 | CASSLATGGSDDIQPQHF | TGTGCCAGCAGCTTAGCGACGGGGGGCAGCGACGACATTCAGCCCCAGCATTTT
TRBD2 | 14 | . | TRBJ2-1 | TRBV10-3 | CAISKAGAGDEQFF | TGTGCCATCAGTAAAGCGGGAGCCGGCGATGAGCAGTTCTTC
. | 13 | . | TRBJ1-2 | TRBV6-5 | CASKYLGGRGYTF | TGTGCCAGCAAGTATCTAGGGGGTCGGGGCTACACCTTC
. | 15 | . | TRBJ1-3 | TRBV6-5 | CASSYGGSSGNTIYF | TGTGCCAGCAGTTACGGGGGGAGCTCTGGAAACACCATATATTTT
. | 12 | . | TRBJ1-4 | TRBV29-1 | CSARGGGEKLFF | TGCAGCGCAAGAGGTGGCGGGGAAAAACTGTTTTTT
TRBD1 | 15 | . | TRBJ2-2 | TRBV3-1/TRBV3-2 | CASSLGDRRTGELFF | TGTGCCAGCAGTCTCGGGGACAGGAGGACCGGGGAGCTGTTTTTT
. | 15 | . | TRBJ1-6 | TRBV5-6 | CASSLAGGMNSPLHF | TGTGCCAGCAGCTTGGCGGGGGGGATGAATTCACCCCTCCACTTT
. | 17 | . | TRBJ1-1 | TRBV7-9 | CASSLGGRGLSNTEAFF | TGTGCCAGCAGCTTAGGGGGCAGGGGTCTGTCGAACACTGAAGCTTTCTTT
TRBD1 | 17 | . | TRBJ1-2 | TRBV2 | CARATGTGRDSNYGYTF | TGTGCCAGAGCTACCGGGACAGGGAGGGACAGTAACTATGGCTACACCTTC
. | 15 | . | TRBJ1-5 | TRBV7-2 | CASSSLTGRDQPQHF | TGTGCCAGCAGCTCGCTGACAGGTCGGGATCAGCCCCAGCATTTT
. | 12 | . | TRBJ1-2 | TRBV5-8 | CASTQVRRGYTF | TGTGCCAGCACTCAGGTCCGGCGTGGCTACACCTTC
. | 15 | . | TRBJ2-1 | TRBV19 | CASSIGGTVQDEQFF | TGTGCCAGTAGTATTGGGGGAACGGTGCAGGATGAGCAGTTCTTC
. | 16 | . | TRBJ2-2 | TRBV5-4 | CASSYLGLTNTGELFF | TGTGCCAGCAGCTACCTGGGACTCACAAACACCGGGGAGCTGTTTTTT
. | 13 | . | TRBJ2-7 | TRBV5-1 | CARGWGLHYEQYF | TGCGCCAGGGGTTGGGGCCTCCACTACGAGCAGTACTTC
. | 15 | . | TRBJ1-4 | TRBV6-5 | CASRPSGIGNEKLFF | TGTGCCAGCAGGCCTTCAGGGATCGGCAATGAAAAACTGTTTTTT
. | 14 | . | TRBJ2-3 | TRBV5-6 | CASSLAGSTDTQYF | TGTGCCAGCAGCTTGGCGGGTAGCACAGATACGCAGTATTTT
. | 15 | . | TRBJ1-6 | TRBV7-9 | CASRLVQGPNSPLHF | TGTGCCAGCCGACTTGTACAGGGACCCAATTCACCCCTCCACTTT
. | 14 | . | TRBJ2-5 | TRBV5-1 | CASSLNPGQETQYF | TGCGCCAGCAGCTTGAATCCAGGCCAAGAGACCCAGTACTTC
. | 13 | . | TRBJ2-5 | TRBV13 | CASSSRGGETQYF | TGTGCCAGCAGCTCCCGCGGCGGAGAGACCCAGTACTTC
. | 12 | . | TRBJ1-3 | TRBV19 | CASNSPWNTIYF | TGTGCCAGTAACAGTCCGTGGAACACCATATATTTT
. | 15 | . | TRBJ1-1 | TRBV5-4 | CASSLGGTMNTEAFF | TGTGCCAGCAGCTTGGGGGGGACGATGAACACTGAAGCTTTCTTT
TRBD1 | 15 | . | TRBJ1-1 | TRBV19 | CASSTTGTGVTEAFF | TGTGCCAGTAGCACTACCGGGACAGGGGTGACTGAAGCTTTCTTT
. | 15 | once | TRBJ2-1 | TRBV5-1 | CASSLEGESYNEQFF | TGCGCCAGCAGCTTGGAGGGAGAGTCCTACAATGAGCAGTTCTTC
TRBD1 | 15 | . | TRBJ1-3 | TRBV12-5 | CASGLDDRDRNTIYF | TGTGCTAGTGGTTTGGATGACAGGGACAGAAACACCATATATTTT
TRBD2 | 21 | . | TRBJ2-4 | TRBV15 | CATSGEARGRGGPTAKNIQYF | TGTGCCACCAGCGGGGAGGCCCGCGGGAGGGGAGGGCCCACAGCCAAAAACATTCAGTACTTC
TRBD1 | 14 | . | TRBJ1-6 | TRBV7-2 | CASSLDRGRSPLHF | TGTGCCAGCAGCTTAGACAGGGGACGGTCACCCCTCCACTTT
. | 15 | . | TRBJ2-3 | TRBV5-4 | CASSSDEQDTDTQYF | TGTGCCAGCAGCTCCGACGAACAGGACACAGATACGCAGTATTTT